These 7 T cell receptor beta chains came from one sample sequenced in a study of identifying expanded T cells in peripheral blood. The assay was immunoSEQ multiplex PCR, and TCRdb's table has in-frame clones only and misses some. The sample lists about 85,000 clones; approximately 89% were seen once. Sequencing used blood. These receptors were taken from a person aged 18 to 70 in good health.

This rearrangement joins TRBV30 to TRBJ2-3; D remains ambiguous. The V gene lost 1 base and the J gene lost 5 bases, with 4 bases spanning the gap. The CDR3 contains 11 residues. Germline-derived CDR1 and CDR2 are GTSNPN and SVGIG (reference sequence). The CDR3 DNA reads TGTGCCTGGAGTGCGAGAGATACGCAGTATTTT. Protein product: CAWSARDTQYF. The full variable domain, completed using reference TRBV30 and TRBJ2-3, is SQTIHQWPATLVQPVGSPLSLECTVEGTSNPNLYWYRQAAGRGLQLLFYSVGIGQISSEVPQNLSASRPQDRQFILSSKKLLLSDSGFYLCAWSARDTQYFGPGTRLTVL.

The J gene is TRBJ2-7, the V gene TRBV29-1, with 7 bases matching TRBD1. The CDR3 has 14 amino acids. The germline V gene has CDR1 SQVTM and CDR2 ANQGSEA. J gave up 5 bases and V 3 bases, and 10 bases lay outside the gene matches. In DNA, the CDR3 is TGCAGCGTTGACCTTGACAGGGACGCGGACGAGCAGTACTTC. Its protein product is CSVDLDRDADEQYF.

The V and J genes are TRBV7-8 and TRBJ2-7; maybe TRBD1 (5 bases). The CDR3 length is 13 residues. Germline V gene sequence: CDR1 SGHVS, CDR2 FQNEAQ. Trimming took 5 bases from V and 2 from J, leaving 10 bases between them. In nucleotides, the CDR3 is TGTGCCAGCAGCCCGGGCAGGGCCTACGAGCAGTACTTC. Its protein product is CASSPGRAYEQYF. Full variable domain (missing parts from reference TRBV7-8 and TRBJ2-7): GAGVSQSPRYKVAKRGQDVALRCDPISGHVSLFWYQQALGQGPEFLTYFQNEAQLDKSGLPSDRFFAERPEGSVSTLKIQRTQQEDSAVYLCASSPGRAYEQYFGPGTRLTVT.

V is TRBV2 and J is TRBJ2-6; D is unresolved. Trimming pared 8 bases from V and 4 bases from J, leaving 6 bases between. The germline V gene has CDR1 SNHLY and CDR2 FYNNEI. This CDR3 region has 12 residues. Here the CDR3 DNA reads TGTGCCAGCCAGTCGGGGGCCAACGTCCTGACTTTC. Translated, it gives CASQSGANVLTF.

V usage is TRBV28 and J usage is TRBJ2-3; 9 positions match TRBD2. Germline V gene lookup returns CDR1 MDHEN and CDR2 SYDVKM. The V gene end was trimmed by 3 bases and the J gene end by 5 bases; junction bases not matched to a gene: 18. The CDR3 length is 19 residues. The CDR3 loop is CASSFGSGRPEGVVDTQYF. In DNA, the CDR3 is TGTGCCAGCAGTTTTGGTAGCGGGAGACCCGAGGGGGTTGTAGATACGCAGTATTTT.

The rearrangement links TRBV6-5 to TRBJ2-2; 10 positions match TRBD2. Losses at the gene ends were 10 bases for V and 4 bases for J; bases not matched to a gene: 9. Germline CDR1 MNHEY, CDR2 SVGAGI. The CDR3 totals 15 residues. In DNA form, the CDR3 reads TGTGCCATCCGGACTAGCGGAGCCCCCACCGGGGAGCTGTTTTTT. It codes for CAIRTSGAPTGELFF.

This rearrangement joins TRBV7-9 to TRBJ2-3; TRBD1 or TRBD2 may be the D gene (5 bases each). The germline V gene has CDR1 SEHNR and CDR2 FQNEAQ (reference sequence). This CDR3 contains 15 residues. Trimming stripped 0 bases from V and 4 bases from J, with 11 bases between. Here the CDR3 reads CASSLARGVPDTQYF. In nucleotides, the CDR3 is TGTGCCAGCAGCTTAGCGAGAGGGGTACCAGATACGCAGTATTTT. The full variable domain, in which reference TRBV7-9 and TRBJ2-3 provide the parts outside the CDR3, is DTGVSQNPRHKITKRGQNVTFRCDPISEHNRLYWYRQTLGQGPEFLTYFQNEAQLEKSRLLSDRFSAERPKGSFSTLEIQRTEQGDSAMYLCASSLARGVPDTQYFGPGTRLTVL.